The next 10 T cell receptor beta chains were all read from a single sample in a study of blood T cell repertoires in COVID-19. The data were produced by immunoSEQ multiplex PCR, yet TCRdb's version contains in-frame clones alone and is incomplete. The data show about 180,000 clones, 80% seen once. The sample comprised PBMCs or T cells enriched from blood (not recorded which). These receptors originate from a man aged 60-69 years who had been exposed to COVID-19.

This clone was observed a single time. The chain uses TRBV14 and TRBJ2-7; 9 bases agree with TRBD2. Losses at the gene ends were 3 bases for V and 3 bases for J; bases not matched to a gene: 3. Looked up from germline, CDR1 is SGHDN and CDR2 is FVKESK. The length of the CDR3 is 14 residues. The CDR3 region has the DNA TGTGCCAGCAGCCATGCGGGGGGGGGCTACGAGCAGTACTTC. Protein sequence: CASSHAGGGYEQYF.

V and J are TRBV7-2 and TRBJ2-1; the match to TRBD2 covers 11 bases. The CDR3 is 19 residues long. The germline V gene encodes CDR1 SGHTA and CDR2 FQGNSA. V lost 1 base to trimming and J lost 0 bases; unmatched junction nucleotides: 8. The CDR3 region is CASSLGLRSGRVSYNEQFF. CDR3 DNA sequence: TGTGCCAGCAGCTTAGGGCTACGTAGCGGGAGGGTCTCCTACAATGAGCAGTTCTTC.

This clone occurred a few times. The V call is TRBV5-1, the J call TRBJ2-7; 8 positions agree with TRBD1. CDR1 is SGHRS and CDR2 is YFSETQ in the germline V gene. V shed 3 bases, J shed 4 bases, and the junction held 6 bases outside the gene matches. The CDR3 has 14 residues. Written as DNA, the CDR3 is TGCGCCAGCAGCTCCCGGACAGGGACGTACGAGCAGTACTTC. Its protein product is CASSSRTGTYEQYF.

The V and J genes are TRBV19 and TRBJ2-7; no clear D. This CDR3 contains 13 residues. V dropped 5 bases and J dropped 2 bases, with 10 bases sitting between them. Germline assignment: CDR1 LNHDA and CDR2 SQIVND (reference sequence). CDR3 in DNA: TGTGCCAGTAGTCCCCCAAGCGCCTACGAGCAGTACTTC. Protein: CASSPPSAYEQYF.

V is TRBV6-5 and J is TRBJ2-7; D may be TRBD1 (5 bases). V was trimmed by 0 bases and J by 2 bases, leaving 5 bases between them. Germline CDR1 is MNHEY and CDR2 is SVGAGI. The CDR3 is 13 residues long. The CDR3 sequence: CASSYSGAYEQYF. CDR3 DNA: TGTGCCAGCAGTTACTCAGGGGCCTACGAGCAGTACTTC.

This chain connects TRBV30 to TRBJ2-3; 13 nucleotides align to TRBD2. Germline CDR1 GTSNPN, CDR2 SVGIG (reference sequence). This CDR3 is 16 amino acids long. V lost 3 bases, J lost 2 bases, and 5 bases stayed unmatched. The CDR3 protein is CAWRGTSGKITDTQYF. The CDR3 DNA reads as TGTGCCTGGAGAGGGACTAGCGGGAAGATCACAGATACGCAGTATTTT.

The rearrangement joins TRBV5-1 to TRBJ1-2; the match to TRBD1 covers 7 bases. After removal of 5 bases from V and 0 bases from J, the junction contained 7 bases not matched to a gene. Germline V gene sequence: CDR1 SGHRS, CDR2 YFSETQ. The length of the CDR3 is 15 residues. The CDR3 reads CASREGAFTNYGYTF. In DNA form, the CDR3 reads TGCGCCAGCAGAGAGGGGGCCTTTACTAACTATGGCTACACCTTC.

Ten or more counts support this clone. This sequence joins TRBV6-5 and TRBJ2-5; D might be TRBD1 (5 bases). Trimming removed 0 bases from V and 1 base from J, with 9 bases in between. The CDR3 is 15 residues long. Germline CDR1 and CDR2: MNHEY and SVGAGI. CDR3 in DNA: TGTGCCAGCAGTTACTCAGGGGCAGCCCAAGAGACCCAGTACTTC. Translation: CASSYSGAAQETQYF.

The DNA for the CDR3 is TGCAGTGCTAGTGGGACAGCCTCTGGAAACACCATATATTTT. Its protein is CSASGTASGNTIYF. V gene TRBV20-1 combines with J gene TRBJ1-3; 7 bases fit TRBD1. Germline assignment: CDR1 DFQATT and CDR2 SNEGSKA (reference sequence). CDR3 size: 14 residues. V was pared by 3 bases and J by 0 bases, with 2 bases of the junction left unmatched.

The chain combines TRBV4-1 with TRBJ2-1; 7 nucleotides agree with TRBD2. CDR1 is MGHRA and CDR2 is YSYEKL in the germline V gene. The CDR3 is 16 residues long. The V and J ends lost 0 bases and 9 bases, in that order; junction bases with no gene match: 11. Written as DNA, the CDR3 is TGCGCCAGCAGCCAAGATTCATGGGGGGGATCACCTGAGCAGTTCTTC. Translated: CASSQDSWGGSPEQFF.